These 21 T cell receptor beta chains share one sample of origin, sequenced in a study of beta chain features in type 1 diabetes. For these TCRs, the target antigens are not known. Study-level results: When Type 1 diabetes patients were examined, their TCRB CDR3s proved moderately but significantly shorter in all four CD4+ subsets.

What was sequenced were expressed TCRB transcripts, since all of the isolated RNA had been reverse transcribed. Profiling relied on immunoSEQ multiplex PCR, and the TCRdb table lists in-frame clones only, not all of them. The sample contains 600,000 to 700,000 clones, over 10% of which appear only once. Specimen: naive CD4+ T cells from blood. Source of these receptors: a man aged 30 to 39 with type 1 diabetes.

V is TRBV6-5 and J is TRBJ2-5, with TRBD2 matching 8 bases. V shed 4 bases, J shed 4 bases, and the junction held 8 bases outside the gene matches. CDR3 length equals 15 residues. Germline assignment: CDR1 MNHEY and CDR2 SVGAGI. CDR3 in DNA: TGTGCCAGCAGTTTCAGACTAGCGATCGGAGAGACCCAGTACTTC. Translation: CASSFRLAIGETQYF.

This clone was detected a few times. This chain connects TRBV6-5 to TRBJ1-1; D remains unclear. In germline, CDR1 is MNHEY, CDR2 SVGAGI. Trimming shortened V by 4 bases and J by 1 base, and 10 bases separated the two germline ends. There are 14 residues in the CDR3. The CDR3 DNA reads as TGTGCCAGCAGTTTGGACTCCTCGAACACTGAAGCTTTCTTT. Translating gives CASSLDSSNTEAFF.

V gene TRBV18 combines with J gene TRBJ1-2; D is unclear. This CDR3 is 13 amino acids long. Germline values: CDR1 KGHSH, CDR2 LQKENI. Between the trimmed V and J ends, which lost 5 bases and 6 bases, there was a span of 13 bases. CDR3 in amino acids: CASSYTFENGYTF. CDR3 in DNA: TGTGCCAGCTCATATACCTTTGAGAATGGCTACACCTTC.

In this sample, this clone turned up a few times. This rearrangement joins TRBV5-1 to TRBJ1-5; D remains ambiguous. The CDR3 totals 16 residues. CDR1 and CDR2 from the germline V gene are SGHRS and YFSETQ. Trimming left V 5 bases short and J 3 bases short, with 18 bases between. Here the CDR3 reads CASRRDVAEPNQPQHF. Written as DNA, the CDR3 is TGCGCCAGCAGGCGAGATGTGGCAGAACCCAATCAGCCCCAGCATTTT.

Written as DNA, the CDR3 is TGTGCCAGCAGTTTAATCGGGACAATAGGAGATACGCAGTATTTT. Its protein product is CASSLIGTIGDTQYF. The genes are TRBV27 and TRBJ2-3, with D possibly being TRBD1 (6 bases). Trimming left V 2 bases short and J 5 bases short, with 14 bases between. CDR3 length: 15 amino acids. Germline V gene data show CDR1 as MNHEY and CDR2 as SMNVEV (reference sequence).

The chain recombines TRBV18 with TRBJ2-3; D is possibly TRBD1 (5 bases). Trimming shortened V by 3 bases and J by 3 bases, and 10 bases separated the two germline ends. CDR3 length: 14 residues. Germline CDR1 reads KGHSH; CDR2 reads LQKENI. The CDR3 DNA reads as TGTGCCAGCTCACCCCAGGGTGTAACAGATACGCAGTATTTT. It encodes CASSPQGVTDTQYF.

This clone showed up just a few times. This chain links TRBV7-8 with TRBJ2-7; 10 nucleotides align to TRBD1. The J segment lost 2 bases and the V segment lost 8 bases, leaving 12 bases of the junction unmatched. The CDR3 length is 16 residues. The germline V gene encodes CDR1 SGHVS and CDR2 FQNEAQ. CDR3 DNA sequence: TGTGCCAGCCTTGGGACAGGGGACAAGTTCACCTACGAGCAGTACTTC. It encodes CASLGTGDKFTYEQYF.

This clone was counted a few times. The J gene is TRBJ1-2, the V gene TRBV14; D unresolved. The CDR3 spans 13 residues. The V gene's germline CDR1 is SGHDN and CDR2 FVKESK. Trimming stripped 4 bases from V and 6 bases from J, with 12 bases between. CDR3 residues: CASSLTAENGYTF. In nucleotides, the CDR3 is TGTGCCAGCAGCCTTACAGCTGAGAATGGCTACACCTTC.

Only a few counts were recorded for this clone. In the same sample, other DNA sequences code for this CDR3. The chain carries TRBV27 and TRBJ2-2; D not resolved. The germline V and J ends were trimmed by 2 bases and 2 bases, with 9 bases remaining between them. From germline, CDR1 is MNHEY and CDR2 SMNVEV (reference sequence). CDR3 length: 15 amino acids. CDR3 sequence: CASSLRGGNTGELFF. As DNA, the CDR3 is TGTGCCAGCAGTTTACGCGGCGGCAACACCGGGGAGCTGTTTTTT.

This clone was counted between two and nine times. The chain carries TRBV6-5 and TRBJ2-3, with TRBD2 matching 12 bases. The ends lost 4 bases at V and 4 bases at J; junction bases unmatched: 6. The CDR3 is 16 residues long. CDR1 and CDR2 from the germline V gene are MNHEY and SVGAGI. The chain's CDR3 is CASSLSPSGGADTQYF. Here the CDR3 DNA reads TGTGCCAGCAGTTTAAGCCCTAGCGGGGGGGCAGATACGCAGTATTTT.

This clone appeared a few times. V is TRBV6-5 and J is TRBJ1-5, with D hard to call. Deletions cut 0 bases from V and 5 bases from J, with 5 bases between. There are 13 residues in the CDR3. Germline CDR1 reads MNHEY; CDR2 reads SVGAGI. The CDR3 DNA reads TGTGCCAGCAGTTACTCGAACTATCAGCCCCAGCATTTT. Translation: CASSYSNYQPQHF.

The sample holds a few counts of this clone. This rearrangement joins TRBV19 to TRBJ2-2; maybe TRBD2 (6 bases). V gave up 6 bases and J gave up 3 bases, with 23 bases separating them. The CDR3 extends over 18 amino acids. CDR1 is LNHDA and CDR2 is SQIVND in the germline V gene (reference sequence). CDR3 residues: CASSPGTSGLVYTGELFF. For the CDR3, the DNA is TGTGCCAGTAGCCCAGGGACCAGCGGGTTAGTCTACACCGGGGAGCTGTTTTTT.

The chain carries TRBV19 and TRBJ2-7; 7 bases align to TRBD1. The ends lost 8 bases at V and 0 bases at J; junction bases unmatched: 7. The length of the CDR3 is 14 residues. Germline V gene sequence: CDR1 LNHDA, CDR2 SQIVND (reference sequence). CDR3 protein: CASAMTGISYEQYF. As DNA, the CDR3 is TGTGCCAGTGCCATGACAGGGATCTCCTACGAGCAGTACTTC.

This clone came up a few times. This chain uses TRBV7-2 with TRBJ2-2; D might be TRBD1 or TRBD2, each matching 6 bases. Germline V gives CDR1 SGHTA, CDR2 FQGNSA. The length of the CDR3 is 17 residues. V lost 2 bases, J lost 0 bases, and 13 bases lay in between. CDR3 region: CASSLLWGASNTGELFF. The DNA of the CDR3 is TGTGCCAGCAGCTTATTATGGGGGGCGTCGAACACCGGGGAGCTGTTTTTT. Using reference TRBV7-2 and TRBJ2-2 for the parts outside the CDR3, the full variable domain is GAGVSQSPSNKVTEKGKDVELRCDPISGHTALYWYRQSLGQGLEFLIYFQGNSAPDKSGLPSDRFSAERTGGSVSTLTIQRTQQEDSAVYLCASSLLWGASNTGELFFGEGSRLTVL.

This chain joins TRBV7-2 and TRBJ2-1; 8 bases align to TRBD2. Losses at the gene ends were 5 bases for V and 2 bases for J; bases not matched to a gene: 8. The CDR3 extends over 16 amino acids. CDR1 is SGHTA, CDR2 FQGNSA, per germline. CDR3 residues: CASSTIRTSPYNEQFF. In nucleotides, the CDR3 is TGTGCCAGCAGCACTATTCGGACTAGCCCCTACAATGAGCAGTTCTTC. Filled out from reference TRBV7-2 and TRBJ2-1, the complete variable domain reads GAGVSQSPSNKVTEKGKDVELRCDPISGHTALYWYRQSLGQGLEFLIYFQGNSAPDKSGLPSDRFSAERTGGSVSTLTIQRTQQEDSAVYLCASSTIRTSPYNEQFFGPGTRLTVL.

The chain has TRBV7-8 and TRBJ1-2; D unresolved. Looked up from germline, CDR1 is SGHVS and CDR2 is FQNEAQ. V lost 3 bases and J lost 10, with 18 bases in between. This CDR3 contains 14 residues. As DNA, the CDR3 is TGTGCCAGCAGCTTCGCCTCCGTGCCCGGCGACTACACCTTC. This encodes CASSFASVPGDYTF.

This chain uses TRBV4-1 with TRBJ1-6, with D possibly matching TRBD1 (5 bases). V dropped 1 base and J dropped 8 bases, with 18 bases sitting between them. This CDR3 contains 17 residues. Germline CDR1 MGHRA, CDR2 YSYEKL. CDR3 in amino acids: CASSQGHGGRADSPLHF. Written as DNA, the CDR3 is TGCGCCAGCAGCCAAGGACATGGCGGCAGGGCTGATTCACCCCTCCACTTT.

This chain connects TRBV30 to TRBJ1-2; no firm D call. There are 14 residues in the CDR3. CDR1 is GTSNPN and CDR2 is SVGIG in the germline V gene (reference sequence). V was cut by 3 bases and J by 1 base, with 12 bases left in between. CDR3 sequence (DNA): TGTGCCTGGAGCCCGGATGCTCTTAACTATGGCTACACCTTC. Its protein product is CAWSPDALNYGYTF.

J is TRBJ2-2 and V is TRBV9; D remains ambiguous. The CDR3 totals 14 residues. Germline V lookup: CDR1 SGDLS, CDR2 YYNGEE. With 4 bases removed from V and 0 bases from J, the gap between germline ends came to 7 bases. The CDR3 region is CASSPPANTGELFF. CDR3 in DNA: TGTGCCAGCAGCCCCCCGGCGAACACCGGGGAGCTGTTTTTT. Full variable domain (rest looked up from reference TRBV9 and TRBJ2-2): DSGVTQTPKHLITATGQRVTLRCSPRSGDLSVYWYQQSLDQGLQFLIQYYNGEERAKGNILERFSAQQFPDLHSELNLSSLELGDSALYFCASSPPANTGELFFGEGSRLTVL.

This clone has only a few counts. This chain uses TRBV6-5 with TRBJ2-4; perhaps TRBD1 as D (5 bases). Germline loops: CDR1 MNHEY, CDR2 SVGAGI. Trimming stripped 2 bases from V and 1 base from J, with 6 bases between. The CDR3 has 14 residues. This CDR3 is CASSYDSAKNIQYF. For the CDR3, the DNA is TGTGCCAGCAGTTACGACAGCGCCAAAAACATTCAGTACTTC.

The chain has TRBV30 and TRBJ2-5; no definite D call. With 4 bases removed from V and 2 bases from J, the gap between germline ends came to 5 bases. The CDR3 has 11 residues. Germline V gene sequence: CDR1 GTSNPN, CDR2 SVGIG (reference sequence). CDR3 sequence reads: CAWTEQETQYF. The DNA for the CDR3 is TGTGCCTGGACAGAGCAAGAGACCCAGTACTTC.